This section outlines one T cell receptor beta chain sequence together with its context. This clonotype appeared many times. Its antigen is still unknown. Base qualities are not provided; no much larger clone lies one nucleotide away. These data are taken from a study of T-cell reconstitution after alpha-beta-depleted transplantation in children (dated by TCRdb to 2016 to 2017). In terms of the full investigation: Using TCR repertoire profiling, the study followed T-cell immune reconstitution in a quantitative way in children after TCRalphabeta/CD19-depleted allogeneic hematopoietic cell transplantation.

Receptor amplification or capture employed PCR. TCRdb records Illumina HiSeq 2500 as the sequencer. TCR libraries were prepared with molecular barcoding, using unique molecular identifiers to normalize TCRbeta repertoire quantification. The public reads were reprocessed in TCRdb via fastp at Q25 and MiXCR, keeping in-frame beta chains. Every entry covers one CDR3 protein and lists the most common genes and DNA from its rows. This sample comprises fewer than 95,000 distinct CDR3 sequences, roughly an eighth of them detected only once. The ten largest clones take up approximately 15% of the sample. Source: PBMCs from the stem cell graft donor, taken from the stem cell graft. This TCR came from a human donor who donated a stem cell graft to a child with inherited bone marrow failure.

The CDR3 protein sequence reads: CASSLVGGVNTEAFF. The base sequence is TGTGCCAGCAGCTTAGTAGGGGGGGTGAACACTGAAGCTTTCTTT. This chain joins TRBV7-6 to TRBJ1-1; the D region possibly corresponds to TRBD1 (6 bases align). Trimming at the junction amounts to 1 base on V and 0 bases on J, and the germline ends lie 9 bases apart. The CDR3 goes from the cysteine to the phenylalanine over 15 residues. Kept here is only the CDR3 DNA, which spans 45 bases and is read in frame from base 1. CDR1 and CDR2, per the germline V gene, are SGHVS and FNYEAQ. The reference TRBV7-6 and TRBJ1-1 proteins fill in what lies around the CDR3, so the full variable domain reads GAGVSQSPRYKVTKRGQDVALRCDPISGHVSLYWYRQALGQGPEFLTYFNYEAQQDKSGLPNDRFSAERPEGSISTLTIQRTEQRDSAMYRCASSLVGGVNTEAFFGQGTRLTVV.